This T cell receptor beta chain came from a study of OX40 agonist ivuxolimab in advanced cancers. Study-wide context: A mean age of approximately 60 years, range roughly 23 to 85, was recorded, and about 83% were male.

Germline V lookup: CDR1 SGHAT, CDR2 FQNNGV. The CDR3 length is 14 residues. V was cut by 1 base and J by 5 bases, with 9 bases left in between. Profiling relied on immunoSEQ multiplex PCR, and the TCRdb table lists in-frame clones only, not all of them. The sample yields around 53,000 clones, 84% seen once. Overall study results and limits: In CD8+ T cells, expanded clones were on average more numerous than in CD4+. Among the lowest levels of clonal expansion were found in partial responders at 0.1-3.0 mg/kg.

The table lists this clone with a count of one. Its antigen is currently unknown. The sequence derives from an adult with an advanced solid tumor such as melanoma, head and neck, liver or kidney cancer. The rearrangement joins TRBV11-2 to TRBJ1-5; no definite D call. This specimen was CD4+ or CD8+ T cells sorted from blood, taken in a trial of the OX40 agonist ivuxolimab. CDR3 bases: TGTGCCAGCAGCTTAGCGGGGTCCTATCAGCCCCAGCATTTT. Protein product: CASSLAGSYQPQHF.